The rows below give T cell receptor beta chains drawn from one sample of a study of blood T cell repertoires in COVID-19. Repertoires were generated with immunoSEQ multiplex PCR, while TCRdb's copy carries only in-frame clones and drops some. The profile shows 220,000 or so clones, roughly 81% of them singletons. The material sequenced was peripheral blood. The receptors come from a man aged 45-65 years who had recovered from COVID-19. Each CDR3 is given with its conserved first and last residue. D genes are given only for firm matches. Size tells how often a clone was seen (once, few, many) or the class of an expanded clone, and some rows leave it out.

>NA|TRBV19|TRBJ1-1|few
TGTGCCAGTAGTAAACAGAGGAACACTGAAGCTTTCTTT
CASSKQRNTEAFF
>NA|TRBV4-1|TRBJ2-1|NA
TGCGCCAGCAGCCCGATGTCCGACGGGAGCCGAGGGGCCAATGAGCAGTTCTTC
CASSPMSDGSRGANEQFF
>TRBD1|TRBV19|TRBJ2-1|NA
TGTGCCAGTAGTATGGGGACAGGGTATACGGTAGTGGACAATGAGCAGTTCTTC
CASSMGTGYTVVDNEQFF
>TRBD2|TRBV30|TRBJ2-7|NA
TGTGCCTGGAGTGACCAGCGGGGGGGCCACTACGAGCAGTACTTC
CAWSDQRGGHYEQYF
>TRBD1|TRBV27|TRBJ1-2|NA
TGTGCCAGCAGGGACAGGGTAGATTATGGCTACACCTTC
CASRDRVDYGYTF
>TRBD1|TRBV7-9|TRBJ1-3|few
TGTGCCAGCAGCTTAGGGACAGGGCCGGTCTCTGGAAACACCATATATTTT
CASSLGTGPVSGNTIYF
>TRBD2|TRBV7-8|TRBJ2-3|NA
TGTGCCAGCAGCCGGGCTACTAGCGGGGGAACGCAGTATTTT
CASSRATSGGTQYF
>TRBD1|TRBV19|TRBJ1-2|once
TGTGCCAGTTCCTCGGAGAGGACAGGGACAGGTGGCTACACCTTC
CASSSERTGTGGYTF
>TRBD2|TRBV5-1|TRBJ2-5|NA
TGCGCCAGCAGCGCGACTAGCGGGATGTTCTTGGAGACCCAGTACTTC
CASSATSGMFLETQYF
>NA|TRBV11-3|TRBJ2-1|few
TGTGCCAGCAGCTTAAGGGGATCTGGGGGGAATGAGCAGTTCTTC
CASSLRGSGGNEQFF
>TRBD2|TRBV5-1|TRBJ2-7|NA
TGCGCCAGCAGCCCCAACCGGGGGGGATTCTACGAGCAGTACTTC
CASSPNRGGFYEQYF
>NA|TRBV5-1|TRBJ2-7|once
TGCGCCAGCAGCTTGGCCCCAGGAAACGAGCAGTACTTC
CASSLAPGNEQYF
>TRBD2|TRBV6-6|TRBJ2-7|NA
TGTGCCAGCAGACCTACTAGCGGGAGGATGGGCGAGCAGTACTTC
CASRPTSGRMGEQYF
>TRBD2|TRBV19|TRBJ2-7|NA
TGTGCCAGTAGTATCCGGCGGGAGGTAGGCGAGCAGTACTTC
CASSIRREVGEQYF
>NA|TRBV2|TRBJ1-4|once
TGTGCCAGGTCAGATACAGGTGGAACTAATGAAAAACTGTTTTTT
CARSDTGGTNEKLFF
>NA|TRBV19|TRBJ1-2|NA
TGTGCCAGTAGTACCGACAGAGCTAACTATGGCTACACCTTC
CASSTDRANYGYTF
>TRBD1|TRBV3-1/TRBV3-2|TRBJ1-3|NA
TGTGCCAGCAGCCCCAGATACGAGACAGGGGGAAACACCATATATTTT
CASSPRYETGGNTIYF
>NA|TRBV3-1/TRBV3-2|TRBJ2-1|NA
TGTGCCAGCAGCCAAGCCAGCGGGGAGCAGTTCTTC
CASSQASGEQFF
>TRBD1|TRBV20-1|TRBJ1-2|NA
TGCAGTGCTAGTAGACAGGGGGTCTATGGCTACACCTTC
CSASRQGVYGYTF
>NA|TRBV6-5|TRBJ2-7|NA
TGTGCCAGCAGGGTACAGGGTGTCTCCTACGAGCAGTACTTC
CASRVQGVSYEQYF
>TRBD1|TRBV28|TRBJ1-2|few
TGTGCCAGCAGTCAGGGGGATGGGGCTTTCTATGGCTACACCTTC
CASSQGDGAFYGYTF
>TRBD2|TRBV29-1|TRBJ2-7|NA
TGCAGCGTCCAAGACGGGACTAGCGGGTCTGACGAGCAGTACTTC
CSVQDGTSGSDEQYF
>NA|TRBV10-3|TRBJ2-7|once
TGTGCCATCAGTGAGTCGTGGGAGGTAACCTACGAGCAGTACTTC
CAISESWEVTYEQYF
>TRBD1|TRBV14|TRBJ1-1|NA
TGTGCCAGCAGCCGGACAGGGAGGAGCACTGAAGCTTTCTTT
CASSRTGRSTEAFF
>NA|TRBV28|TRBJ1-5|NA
TGTGCCAGCGTAGACTGGTCAGGGGCCGGCAATCAGCCCCAGCATTTT
CASVDWSGAGNQPQHF
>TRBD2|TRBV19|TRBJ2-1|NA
TGTGCCAGTAGTACCGGGACTAGCGGGAGGTTCGCCTACAATGAGCAGTTCTTC
CASSTGTSGRFAYNEQFF
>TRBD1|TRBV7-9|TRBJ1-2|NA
TGTGCCAGCAGCCGGGGACAGGGGCAGGATGGCTACACCTTC
CASSRGQGQDGYTF
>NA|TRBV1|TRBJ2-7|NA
TGCACCAGCAGCCAAGATGGAGAGACTAGCGGGAGGTCCTACGAGCAGTACTTC
CTSSQDGETSGRSYEQYF
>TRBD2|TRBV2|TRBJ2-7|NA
TGTGCCAGCAGTGGACCGGGACTAGCGGGAGGCACCTACGAGCAGTACTTC
CASSGPGLAGGTYEQYF
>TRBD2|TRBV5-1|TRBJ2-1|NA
TGCGCCAGCAGCTACTCCGGGACTAGCGGGAGGCCCGGCGATGAGCAGTTCTTC
CASSYSGTSGRPGDEQFF
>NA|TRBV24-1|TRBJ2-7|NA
TGTGCCACCAGTGTTAGTGGGAGCGAGCAGTACTTC
CATSVSGSEQYF
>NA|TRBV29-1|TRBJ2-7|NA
TGCAGCGTTGTGGTGGGGAGCTACGAGCAGTACTTC
CSVVVGSYEQYF
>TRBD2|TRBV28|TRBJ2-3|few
TGTGCCAGCAGTAAAAGCGGGAGTAGAGATACGCAGTATTTT
CASSKSGSRDTQYF
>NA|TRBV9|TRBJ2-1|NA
TGTGCCAGCAGCGCCGTATTGAGCTCCTACAATGAGCAGTTCTTC
CASSAVLSSYNEQFF
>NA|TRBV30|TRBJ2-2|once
TGTGCCTGGGGACGGGGAGCGAACACCGGGGAGCTGTTTTTT
CAWGRGANTGELFF
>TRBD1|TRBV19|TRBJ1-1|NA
TGTGCCAGTAGTCAGACAGGGTTGAATCCCACTGAAGCTTTCTTT
CASSQTGLNPTEAFF
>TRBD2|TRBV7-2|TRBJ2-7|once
TGTGCCAGCACCCCTGATCCTAGCGGAACTTACGAGCAGTACTTC
CASTPDPSGTYEQYF
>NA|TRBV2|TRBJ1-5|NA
TGTGCCAGCAGTGACCCGAATCAGCCCCAGCATTTT
CASSDPNQPQHF